What follows are 28 T cell receptor beta chains derived from one specimen sequenced in a study of immune cell composition in non-small cell lung cancer. The protocol was immunoSEQ multiplex PCR, while the TCRdb copy is restricted to in-frame clones and leaves out a portion. The data show a few thousand clones, 66% seen once. Normal lung was sampled as far from the tumour as possible, at least 3 cm. Sequencing was done on a sample of non-adjacent lung tissue. These receptors were taken from a human donor with non-small cell lung cancer.

The V and J genes are TRBV7-9 and TRBJ2-3; 9 nucleotides agree with TRBD1. Trimming removed 5 bases from V and 4 bases from J; junction bases left unmatched: 7. The CDR3 contains 15 residues. Per the germline V gene, CDR1 is SEHNR and CDR2 is FQNEAQ (reference sequence). In DNA, the CDR3 is TGTGCCAGCAGCCCGGACAGGGGATGGGCAGATACGCAGTATTTT. Protein sequence: CASSPDRGWADTQYF.

V and J are TRBV10-3 and TRBJ2-1, with 12 positions matching TRBD2. This CDR3 is built from 16 residues. Germline loops: CDR1 ENHRY, CDR2 SYGVKD. The V and J ends lost 10 bases and 9 bases, in that order; junction bases with no gene match: 16. The CDR3 sequence is CATTTPTSGGLSEQFF. CDR3 sequence (DNA): TGTGCCACCACTACTCCTACTAGCGGGGGGCTTAGTGAGCAGTTCTTC.

The chain combines TRBV27 with TRBJ1-1; 8 bases map to TRBD1. The CDR3 is 13 amino acids. V gave up 5 bases and J gave up 11 bases; unmatched junction bases: 10. Germline values: CDR1 MNHEY, CDR2 SMNVEV (reference sequence). The CDR3 DNA reads TGTGCCAGCAGTCTGACAGGGGTCGAGTCGGCTTTCTTT. Translating gives CASSLTGVESAFF.

This chain links TRBV18 with TRBJ1-4; 11 positions match TRBD1. The CDR3 extends over 15 amino acids. Looked up from germline, CDR1 is KGHSH and CDR2 is LQKENI. V lost 4 bases to trimming and J lost 5 bases; unmatched junction nucleotides: 3. In DNA form, the CDR3 reads TGTGCCAGCTCACTCCGGGACAGGGGGAATGAAAAACTGTTTTTT. The encoded protein is CASSLRDRGNEKLFF. Together with reference TRBV18 and TRBJ1-4, the CDR3 gives the full variable domain: NAGVMQNPRHLVRRRGQEARLRCSPMKGHSHVYWYRQLPEEGLKFMVYLQKENIIDESGMPKERFSAEFPKEGPSILRIQQVVRGDSAAYFCASSLRDRGNEKLFFGSGTQLSVL.

This chain links TRBV2 with TRBJ1-1, with D hard to call. The germline V gene has CDR1 SNHLY and CDR2 FYNNEI. CDR3 size: 14 residues. V lost 1 base and J 2 bases, leaving 8 bases between the germline ends. This CDR3 reads CASSEVQLNTEAFF. Here the CDR3 DNA reads TGTGCCAGCAGTGAAGTACAGCTTAACACTGAAGCTTTCTTT.

Here the CDR3 reads CASSEGPGAKQFF. DNA for the CDR3: TGCGCCAGCAGTGAGGGCCCGGGTGCTAAGCAGTTCTTC. V usage is TRBV10-1 and J usage is TRBJ2-1; D remains ambiguous. In germline, CDR1 is WNHNN, CDR2 SYGVQD (reference sequence). V was shortened by 2 bases and J by 11 bases, with 13 bases between the two germline ends. This CDR3 contains 13 residues.

This clone was counted only a few times. Additional DNA sequences in this sample encode the identical CDR3. V usage is TRBV29-1 and J usage is TRBJ1-1; possible D gene TRBD1, 5 bases. V dropped 4 bases and J dropped 5 bases, with 8 bases sitting between them. This CDR3 is 11 amino acids long. Germline lookup yields CDR1 SQVTM and CDR2 ANQGSEA. The CDR3 is CSVGGDTEAFF. The DNA for the CDR3 is TGCAGCGTTGGGGGGGATACTGAAGCTTTCTTT.

The J gene is TRBJ2-7, the V gene TRBV11-2; 7 nucleotides line up with TRBD2. This CDR3 has 17 residues. V shed 3 bases and J 3 bases; nucleotides not matched to a gene: 14. Germline V gives CDR1 SGHAT, CDR2 FQNNGV. CDR3 DNA sequence: TGTGCCAGCAGCTTGGTAGCGGGCGTACAGGCTTTCTACGAGCAGTACTTC. Amino acids: CASSLVAGVQAFYEQYF.

The rearrangement uses TRBV30 and TRBJ2-3; 13 nucleotides match TRBD2. V shed 3 bases and J 14 bases; nucleotides not matched to a gene: 11. Germline V CDR1 and CDR2: GTSNPN, SVGIG (reference sequence). This CDR3 spans 14 amino acids. CDR3 residues: CAWRTSGGLDKRYF. In nucleotides, the CDR3 is TGTGCCTGGAGGACTAGCGGGGGGCTAGATAAGCGGTATTTT.

The rearrangement uses TRBV11-3 and TRBJ2-1; D perhaps matches TRBD2 (7 bases). The CDR3 is made up of 13 amino acids. Germline-derived CDR1 and CDR2 are SGHNT and YENEEA. V was shortened by 8 bases and J by 4 bases, with 12 bases between the two germline ends. CDR3 protein: CASSRGGYNEQFF. The CDR3, as DNA: TGTGCCAGCTCGAGGGGGGGGTACAATGAGCAGTTCTTC.

This clone was counted between two and nine times. J is TRBJ2-2 and V is TRBV11-3; D not resolved. The germline V gene has CDR1 SGHNT and CDR2 YENEEA. The CDR3 length is 14 residues. V dropped 4 bases and J dropped 0 bases, with 6 bases sitting between them. For the CDR3, the DNA is TGTGCCAGCAGCTCTAGTACGAACACCGGGGAGCTGTTTTTT. It encodes CASSSSTNTGELFF.

The chain joins TRBV7-8 to TRBJ2-1; weak D call: TRBD2 (6 bases). V was clipped by 7 bases and J by 8 bases, with 21 bases between them. CDR3 length: 15 amino acids. The germline CDR1 and CDR2 sequences are SGHVS and FQNEAQ. CDR3 in DNA: TGTGCCAGCACCTCAAGAGGCCTGGGGGACTATGAGCAGTTCTTC. Encoded protein: CASTSRGLGDYEQFF.

The CDR3 protein is CASRLTDHSNQPQHF. Here the CDR3 DNA reads TGTGCCAGCAGGCTGACAGACCATAGCAATCAGCCCCAGCATTTT. This chain joins TRBV6-6 and TRBJ1-5; tentatively, D is TRBD1 (5 bases). The CDR3 consists of 15 residues. Germline V CDR1 and CDR2: MNHNY, SVGAGI (reference sequence). V was trimmed by 6 bases and J by 0 bases, leaving 12 bases between them.

V usage is TRBV29-1 and J usage is TRBJ1-2; 7 bases map to TRBD1. The germline gives CDR1 SQVTM, CDR2 ANQGSEA. This CDR3 spans 12 amino acids. V lost 5 bases to trimming and J lost 7 bases; unmatched junction nucleotides: 7. The CDR3 bases are TGCAGCGTTACCGGGACAGACGGTGGCTACACCTTC. As protein: CSVTGTDGGYTF.

This clone showed up just once. In DNA, the CDR3 is TGTGCCAGCAGCAGAGGACAGGGGGCGCAGCCCGGGGAGCTGTTTTTT. Protein sequence: CASSRGQGAQPGELFF. The J gene is TRBJ2-2, the V gene TRBV5-4; 11 bases fit TRBD1. The CDR3 has 16 amino acids. With 4 bases clipped from V and 6 bases from J, the junction kept 8 bases outside the gene matches. Germline V gives CDR1 SGHNT, CDR2 YYREEE (reference sequence).

The chain is built from TRBV27 and TRBJ1-1; 10 positions agree with TRBD1. Per the germline V gene, CDR1 is MNHEY and CDR2 is SMNVEV (reference sequence). Trimming took 5 bases from V and 4 from J; bases not matched to a gene: 4. This CDR3 has 14 amino acids. Here the CDR3 reads CASSPGDRGTEAFF. The CDR3 coding sequence is TGTGCCAGCAGTCCCGGGGACAGGGGCACTGAAGCTTTCTTT.

This clone was picked up one time. The chain uses TRBV7-2 and TRBJ2-7, with 7 bases identical to TRBD1. The germline V gene has CDR1 SGHTA and CDR2 FQGNSA. This CDR3 is 15 amino acids long. Trimming at V came to 0 bases and at J to 7 bases, leaving 9 bases not matched to a gene. CDR3 DNA: TGTGCCAGCAGCTTAGCGGGAAGGGGGCAGGGTGAGCAGTACTTC. It yields the protein CASSLAGRGQGEQYF.

In its sample, this clone was seen a few times. The rearrangement links TRBV7-3 to TRBJ2-1, with 8 bases lining up with TRBD2. V lost 3 bases, J lost 0 bases, and 7 bases stayed unmatched. Germline assignment: CDR1 SGHTA and CDR2 FQGTGA. This CDR3 region has 17 residues. CDR3: CASSLRAGGSSYNEQFF. The CDR3, as DNA: TGTGCCAGCAGCTTGAGGGCGGGGGGTTCCTCCTACAATGAGCAGTTCTTC. Filled out from reference TRBV7-3 and TRBJ2-1, the complete variable domain reads GAGVSQTPSNKVTEKGKYVELRCDPISGHTALYWYRQSLGQGPEFLIYFQGTGAADDSGLPNDRFFAVRPEGSVSTLKIQRTERGDSAVYLCASSLRAGGSSYNEQFFGPGTRLTVL.

This clone has just a few counts. The chain combines TRBV2 with TRBJ1-2, with a possible D match to TRBD1 (6 bases). The CDR3 contains 14 residues. The V gene lost 6 bases and the J gene lost 3 bases, with 14 bases spanning the gap. Germline V gene lookup returns CDR1 SNHLY and CDR2 FYNNEI. The CDR3 sequence: CASRYQGIDYGYTF. The CDR3 DNA reads TGTGCCAGCAGATATCAGGGGATCGACTATGGCTACACCTTC.

V is TRBV6-1 and J is TRBJ1-2; maybe TRBD1 (5 bases). V was pared by 2 bases and J by 7 bases, with 11 bases between. Germline assignment: CDR1 MNHNS and CDR2 SASEGT. The CDR3 length is 13 residues. The CDR3 here is CASSETPGFGYTF. CDR3 DNA: TGTGCCAGCAGTGAAACCCCAGGGTTTGGCTACACCTTC.

The table lists this clone with a few counts. The chain has TRBV7-6 and TRBJ2-3; possible D gene TRBD2, 6 bases. V dropped 1 base and J dropped 2 bases, with 13 bases sitting between them. The CDR3 contains 16 residues. CDR1 is SGHVS, CDR2 FNYEAQ, per germline. The CDR3 nucleotides read TGTGCCAGCAGCTTAGAGGAGGGTTATTCCACAGATACGCAGTATTTT. It yields the protein CASSLEEGYSTDTQYF.

The rearrangement links TRBV7-9 to TRBJ2-5; the D gene is possibly TRBD2 (6 bases). This CDR3 is 15 amino acids long. V lost 4 bases, J lost 3 bases, and 15 bases lay in between. From germline, CDR1 is SEHNR and CDR2 FQNEAQ (reference sequence). The CDR3 DNA reads as TGTGCCAGCAGCTGGGGGGACTTTCGTAAAGAGACCCAGTACTTC. It encodes CASSWGDFRKETQYF.

This clone has a single count. The rearrangement links TRBV7-8 to TRBJ2-5; 7 bases agree with TRBD1. The CDR3 spans 13 residues. V was clipped by 1 base and J by 4 bases; unmatched bases: 0. CDR1 and CDR2 (germline): SGHVS, FQNEAQ. The CDR3 bases are TGTGCCAGCAGCTTAGAGGGGGCAGAGACCCAGTACTTC. It translates to CASSLEGAETQYF.

J is TRBJ2-1 and V is TRBV28; 9 positions match TRBD2. CDR1 is MDHEN, CDR2 SYDVKM, per germline. CDR3 size: 16 residues. Germline trimming cut 5 bases from V and 6 bases from J; bases unmatched to any gene: 11. This CDR3 is CASSPFVAGGLNEQFF. Here the CDR3 DNA reads TGTGCCAGCAGTCCCTTTGTGGCGGGGGGGCTCAATGAGCAGTTCTTC. Full variable domain (rest looked up from reference TRBV28 and TRBJ2-1): DVKVTQSSRYLVKRTGEKVFLECVQDMDHENMFWYRQDPGLGLRLIYFSYDVKMKEKGDIPEGYSVSREKKERFSLILESASTNQTSMYLCASSPFVAGGLNEQFFGPGTRLTVL.

The chain couples TRBV5-1 to TRBJ1-1; 7 bases align to TRBD1. The CDR3 has 14 amino acids. V lost 0 bases and J lost 4; bases outside the gene matches: 3. Germline assignment: CDR1 SGHRS and CDR2 YFSETQ. As DNA, the CDR3 is TGCGCCAGCAGCTTGGCAGGGGGTGGCACTGAAGCTTTCTTT. It is translated as CASSLAGGGTEAFF.

The V gene is TRBV29-1, the J gene TRBJ1-1; no reliable D call. The CDR3 covers 11 residues. Germline V CDR1 and CDR2: SQVTM, ANQGSEA. V gave up 1 base and J gave up 4 bases, with 4 bases separating them. CDR3 sequence reads: CSVEGGTEAFF. For the CDR3, the DNA is TGCAGCGTTGAAGGCGGCACTGAAGCTTTCTTT.

This clone showed up just a few times. V usage is TRBV7-2 and J usage is TRBJ2-7, with 9 bases identical to TRBD2. The V and J ends lost 4 bases and 5 bases, in that order; junction bases with no gene match: 15. The CDR3 sequence is 17 residues long. The V gene's germline CDR1 is SGHTA and CDR2 FQGNSA. The CDR3 bases are TGTGCCAGCAGCTCCGCGGGGGGGGCAGGGGTATCTCACGAGCAGTACTTC. It codes for CASSSAGGAGVSHEQYF.

This chain links TRBV30 with TRBJ1-5; D uncertain. Germline lookup yields CDR1 GTSNPN and CDR2 SVGIG (reference sequence). The CDR3 spans 16 residues. V lost 0 bases, J lost 1 base, and 13 bases lay in between. The DNA of the CDR3 is TGTGCCTGGAGTGTACGCCTCCCCCAGAGCAATCAGCCCCAGCATTTT. Protein sequence: CAWSVRLPQSNQPQHF.